This entry concerns a single T cell receptor (beta chain). Its target antigen remains unknown. No base quality values were provided; no much bigger clone lies one nucleotide off. Peripheral blood CD8+ and CD4+ T cells from healthy donors, Susac syndrome patients and multiple sclerosis patients were profiled using high-throughput TCR beta sequencing. The healthy donors served as controls matched for age and sex. Bulk CD8+ and CD4+ T cells were purified by magnetic negative isolation, while CD8+ TEMRA cells were enriched using FACS. Blood was collected in EDTA tubes and processed within 24 hours, with PBMCs isolated through density gradient centrifugation. PBMCs destined for TCR sequencing were cryopreserved in liquid nitrogen and later thawed in a 37 °C water bath. The sorted or isolated CD4+, CD8+ and CD8+ TEMRA cells had a purity of 90% or higher. The sample originates from a study of CD8 T cells in Susac syndrome (dated by TCRdb to between 2018 and 2021). Background for the entire study: Repertoire sequencing was used to test whether CD8+ T cell activation and differentiation in Susac syndrome was antigen driven.

Reading from cysteine to phenylalanine, the CDR3 counts 15 amino acids. The retained sequence is limited to the CDR3, 45 bases, with the frame set at the first base. At the junction V is shortened by 5 bases and J by 3 bases, with 13 bases in between. The CDR1 and CDR2 encoded by the germline V gene are KGHDR and SFDVKD. The investigation overall reported the following: The TCR sequencing and HLA analysis was acknowledged to have included a relatively small number of individuals.

RNA was extracted using the RNeasy kit, and about 0.5 to 1 ug of the RNA was reverse transcribed with random hexamers. The immunoSEQ multiplex PCR assay, which covers 54 Vbeta and 13 Jbeta segments, was used to amplify TCR beta CDR3 regions. To correct PCR amplification bias, a synthetic template baseline was used for both primer optimization and computational correction. Under the source paper's analysis protocol: Reads were annotated to V, D and J genes per IMGT and analyzed with immunoSEQ Analyzer, keeping only productive sequences. Clonality was calculated as one minus the Shannon entropy normalized by log2 of the number of productive unique sequences. Public and private clones were assessed among the 100 most prevalent clones of each patient and control. Clones were defined as Susac-specific when absent from the healthy and MS cohorts, from fewer than 1,200 published viral clones and from other ImmuneACCESS disease sequences. TCRdb reprocessing: public reads trimmed at Q25 with fastp, clones called with MiXCR, in-frame beta chains kept. Identical CDR3 proteins give one entry, which carries the most common genes and DNA. In this record, the V and J calls reflect TCRdb's handling and not the investigators' own analysis. This sample has roughly 200,000 distinct CDR3 sequences in its table, and roughly 94% of those were observed once. Clones ranked in the top ten supply approximately 0.094% of the sample.

This sequence was found in a human donor in good health. This receptor chain uses TRBV24-1 and TRBJ2-1; D gene: possibly TRBD2, on 6 matching bases. Sequenced sample: CD4+ T cells from PBMCs. This receptor has the CDR3 CATSVGGDSYNEQFF. The nucleotide sequence reads as follows: TGTGCCACCAGTGTGGGGGGTGACAGCTACAATGAGCAGTTCTTC.